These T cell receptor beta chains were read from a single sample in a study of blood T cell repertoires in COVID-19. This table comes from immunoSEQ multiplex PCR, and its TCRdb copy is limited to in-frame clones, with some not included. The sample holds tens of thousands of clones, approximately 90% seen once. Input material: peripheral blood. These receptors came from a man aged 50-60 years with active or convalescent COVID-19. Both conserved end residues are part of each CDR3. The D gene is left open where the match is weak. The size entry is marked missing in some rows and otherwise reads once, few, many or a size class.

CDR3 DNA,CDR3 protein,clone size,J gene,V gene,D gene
TGCAGCGTTGAAGTGGGGGACAGTCCTTACGAGCAGTACTTC,CSVEVGDSPYEQYF,few,TRBJ2-7,TRBV29-1,TRBD1
TGTGCAAGTCGCTTAGCCGAAACCGGACAGAGATACTTAGCCAAAAACATTCAGTACTTC,CASRLAETGQRYLAKNIQYF,-,TRBJ2-4,TRBV12-2,-
TGTGCCAGTAGTATAGAGAGGGGGCAGGGCAATCAGCCCCAGCATTTT,CASSIERGQGNQPQHF,-,TRBJ1-5,TRBV19,TRBD1
TGTGCCAGCAGTCATGGGGGCGGGAGTGAGCAGTTCTTC,CASSHGGGSEQFF,-,TRBJ2-1,TRBV6-5,-
TGTGCCACCTCCGGACAGGGGCGCACCGGGGAGCTGTTTTTT,CATSGQGRTGELFF,-,TRBJ2-2,TRBV24-1,TRBD1
TGTGCCAGCAGCTTAGACAGGGTCCTGAACACTGAAGCTTTCTTT,CASSLDRVLNTEAFF,-,TRBJ1-1,TRBV27,TRBD1
TGTGCCAGCAGCTCTATAGCGGCCAAAGAGACCCAGTACTTC,CASSSIAAKETQYF,-,TRBJ2-5,TRBV11-2,-
TGTGCCATCGGCACGGGACAGTCAATGAACACTGAAGCTTTCTTT,CAIGTGQSMNTEAFF,-,TRBJ1-1,TRBV10-3,TRBD1
TGTGCCAGCAGTTTAGGGCAGACGGACACCATATATTTT,CASSLGQTDTIYF,-,TRBJ1-3,TRBV28,-
TGTGCCAGCAGCCATCCACAGGGGGCTGGCGAAAAACTGTTTTTT,CASSHPQGAGEKLFF,once,TRBJ1-4,TRBV28,TRBD1
TGTGCCAGCAGCTTACTTCGGGGGGTAGAGCAGTACTTC,CASSLLRGVEQYF,-,TRBJ2-7,TRBV11-2,TRBD2
TGTGCCAGCCGTGACAGCTACAATGAGCAGTTCTTC,CASRDSYNEQFF,-,TRBJ2-1,TRBV6-1,-
TGTGCCAGCAGCGTAGGAGGGCGGGGGGTGAACACCGGGGAGCTGTTTTTT,CASSVGGRGVNTGELFF,few,TRBJ2-2,TRBV9,TRBD2
TGTGCCAGCAGCACGCGGACTAGCGGGAGGATCGGGGAGCTGTTTTTT,CASSTRTSGRIGELFF,-,TRBJ2-2,TRBV7-2,TRBD2
TGTGCCAGCAGAGGCACTAGCGGGGGGGCCTATGAGCAGTTCTTC,CASRGTSGGAYEQFF,-,TRBJ2-1,TRBV6-5,TRBD2
TGTGCCAGCAGCCCGAGGGTACGCACTGAAGCTTTCTTT,CASSPRVRTEAFF,-,TRBJ1-1,TRBV3-1/TRBV3-2,-
TGTGCCAGCAGCGTGACGGTCCGGGCTAGCGGGGCCTACAATGAGCAGTTCTTC,CASSVTVRASGAYNEQFF,-,TRBJ2-1,TRBV9,TRBD2
TGTGCCAGCAGCCGGAGCGGGAGGACCTACGAGCAGTACTTC,CASSRSGRTYEQYF,-,TRBJ2-7,TRBV7-8,TRBD2
TGTGCCAGCAGCGCCCGGGCGTTGGGGGGGAAAGCCGGGGAGCTGTTTTTT,CASSARALGGKAGELFF,-,TRBJ2-2,TRBV7-2,TRBD2
TGTGCCAGCAGCAATGTCCAGGGTTACGGCTACACCTTC,CASSNVQGYGYTF,-,TRBJ1-2,TRBV28,-
TGCGCCAGCAGCTTGGCCGTTTCGGGAAGTGGGGCCAACGTCCTGACTTTC,CASSLAVSGSGANVLTF,-,TRBJ2-6,TRBV5-1,-
TGTGCCAGCAGCCTAAAAGGGGATTCTGGAAACACCATATATTTT,CASSLKGDSGNTIYF,-,TRBJ1-3,TRBV9,-
TGCGCCAGCAGCCAAGTTGGAGCGGGAGGCCACAATGAGCAGTTCTTC,CASSQVGAGGHNEQFF,-,TRBJ2-1,TRBV4-1,TRBD2
TGCGCCAGCAGCGGAATGGGACTAGCGTCAAATGAGCAGTTCTTC,CASSGMGLASNEQFF,-,TRBJ2-1,TRBV4-1,TRBD2
TGTGCCAGCTCAGGACAGGGGGCGCGAGGCTATGGCTACACCTTC,CASSGQGARGYGYTF,-,TRBJ1-2,TRBV18,TRBD1
TGTGCCTGGAGCTCGGATACGGGGGGCTACACCTTC,CAWSSDTGGYTF,-,TRBJ1-2,TRBV30,-
TGTGCCAGCAGCCTCGGGGGAGTGAACACTGAAGCTTTCTTT,CASSLGGVNTEAFF,-,TRBJ1-1,TRBV11-3,-
TGCGCCAGCAGTCAAAAGAGGGAGGCTCCCTACGAGCAGTACTTC,CASSQKREAPYEQYF,-,TRBJ2-7,TRBV23-1,-